This T cell receptor beta chain was identified during a study of cytomegalovirus exposure and HLA in healthy donors. Findings and limits, study-wide: As a later analysis showed, a missense DCLRE1C variant was linked to trimming of TCR beta V- and J-genes. Across donors, most TCRs were seen rarely, yet some public ones were widespread. Presence/absence analyses supposed approximately even sequencing depth among donors. Exclusion applied to some V segments, including TRBV6-2 and TRBV6-3, as they were indistinguishable.

With 60 Vbeta and 13 Jbeta primers, the PCR was carried out. Clones were read by immunoSEQ multiplex PCR, and TCRdb kept only the in-frame ones, dropping some. In the table there are more than 150,000 clones, around 86% of which are singletons. This clone has a handful of counts. No antigen is known for it. J lost 10 bases, V lost 4 bases, and 9 bases had no gene match. Looked up from germline, CDR1 is SNHLY and CDR2 is FYNNEI. The CDR3 totals 13 residues. The receptor was derived from a woman between 18 and 29 years old in good health and CMV-seronegative. The V call is TRBV2, the J call TRBJ2-5, with 7 bases matching TRBD1. The sequencing sample was made of PBMCs. The CDR3: CASSGQGPHDQYF. The CDR3 region has the DNA TGTGCCAGCAGTGGACAGGGACCCCATGACCAGTACTTC.